Listed below are T cell receptor beta chains from one sample, sequenced in a study of T cell responses to AZD1222 COVID-19 vaccine. Libraries were prepared by immunoSEQ multiplex PCR; TCRdb keeps only in-frame clonotypes and omits some of them. The sample has some 150,000 clones, over 75% seen once; the top ten hold 1.5% to 2%. The sequences come from peripheral blood, collected on day 0 of AZD1222 vaccination. The receptors shown here come from an adult in good health. The CDR3 runs from the conserved cysteine through the conserved F or W. The order of the fields is clone size, D gene, V gene, J gene, CDR3 DNA, CDR3 protein. The D gene is left open where the match is weak. Not all rows give a size; the values are once, few, many and, for expanded clones, a class.

>NA|NA|TRBV4-1|TRBJ1-3
TGCGCCAGCAGCCAAGATAGCAGCTATGGAAACACCATATATTTT
CASSQDSSYGNTIYF
>NA|NA|TRBV15|TRBJ1-1
TGTGCCACCAGCAGAGATCAGTTAGGTATGACTGAAGCTTTCTTT
CATSRDQLGMTEAFF
>NA|TRBD2|TRBV30|TRBJ2-7
TGTGCCTGGAGTACCCATGCGGGAGGGGCGAGGGAGCAGTACTTC
CAWSTHAGGAREQYF
>NA|NA|TRBV28|TRBJ2-3
TGTGCCAGCAGTTTACCGGGAGAAACGAATACGCAGTATTTT
CASSLPGETNTQYF
>NA|NA|TRBV25-1|TRBJ2-7
TGTGCCAGCAGTGTGACCCTCCCGGGGCACTCCTACGAGCAGTACTTC
CASSVTLPGHSYEQYF
>NA|TRBD1|TRBV28|TRBJ1-2
TGTGCCAGCAGCAATCCGGGACAGGGAAGCGGCTACACCTTC
CASSNPGQGSGYTF
>NA|TRBD1|TRBV7-8|TRBJ1-4
TGTGCCAGCAGCTTGGCGAAACCGGGACAGGGTCGCTCCACTAATCAAAAACTGTTTTTT
CASSLAKPGQGRSTNQKLFF
>NA|TRBD2|TRBV19|TRBJ2-2
TGTGCCAGTAGTATGGTAGCGGGAGTAGGGACCGGGGAGCTGTTTTTT
CASSMVAGVGTGELFF
>NA|TRBD1|TRBV7-2|TRBJ1-1
TGTGCCAGCAGCCTCAGGGGGGTGAACACTGAAGCTTTCTTT
CASSLRGVNTEAFF
>NA|TRBD2|TRBV4-3|TRBJ2-7
TGCGCCAGCAGCCAAGCCAGCGGGAGCTACGAGCAGTACTTC
CASSQASGSYEQYF
>NA|NA|TRBV28|TRBJ2-7
TGTGCCAGCAGTTTACCGTTGGACAGTGCCTACGAGCAGTACTTC
CASSLPLDSAYEQYF
>NA|NA|TRBV2|TRBJ2-1
TGTGCCAGCAGTGTCAGTCCAGGGGACAATGAGCAGTTCTTC
CASSVSPGDNEQFF
>NA|NA|TRBV29-1|TRBJ2-2
TGCAGCGTTGTCTGGCAGGGTGGGGGATTGGGGGAGCTGTTTTTT
CSVVWQGGGLGELFF
>once|NA|TRBV29-1|TRBJ2-7
TGCAGCGTTGGGGGATCCTACGAGCAGTACTTC
CSVGGSYEQYF
>NA|TRBD2|TRBV5-1|TRBJ2-3
TGCGCCAGCAGCCCGACTAGCTTCAGGGCAGATACGCAGTATTTT
CASSPTSFRADTQYF
>NA|NA|TRBV13|TRBJ1-2
TGTGCCAGCAGCTACGGACAGTTGACTGATGCTAACTATGGCTACACCTTC
CASSYGQLTDANYGYTF
>NA|NA|TRBV29-1|TRBJ1-2
TGCAGCGCTCTAGGACCCGGGGACACTAACTATGGCTACACCTTC
CSALGPGDTNYGYTF
>NA|NA|TRBV18|TRBJ2-2
TGTGCCAGCTCACCCGACGTGGGTCGGGACACCGGGGAGCTGTTTTTT
CASSPDVGRDTGELFF
>NA|TRBD2|TRBV7-7|TRBJ2-1
TGTGCTAGCAGCCCCGGGACTAACACCTACAATGAGCAGTTCTTC
CASSPGTNTYNEQFF
>NA|TRBD2|TRBV7-9|TRBJ2-3
TGTGCCAGCAGCCCGGGGGAGGGGACTAGTCGAGATACGCAGTATTTT
CASSPGEGTSRDTQYF
>NA|NA|TRBV6-2/TRBV6-3|TRBJ2-7
TGTGCCAGCAGTTACGGTCCCCCATTCTCCTACGAGCAGTACTTC
CASSYGPPFSYEQYF
>once|TRBD1|TRBV28|TRBJ1-2
TGTGCCAGCAGTCCCCCGGGCAGGGGGCAATTCTATGGCTACACCTTC
CASSPPGRGQFYGYTF
>NA|TRBD2|TRBV29-1|TRBJ2-1
TGCAGCGTTGAATTACTAGCGGGAACCAACAATGAGCAGTTCTTC
CSVELLAGTNNEQFF
>NA|TRBD1|TRBV27|TRBJ1-5
TGTGCCAGCAGACTGGGACAGGGTGTTCAGCCCCAGCATTTT
CASRLGQGVQPQHF
>NA|NA|TRBV27|TRBJ2-2
TGTGCCAGCAGGGCCCGGAACACCGGGGAGCTGTTTTTT
CASRARNTGELFF
>NA|TRBD1|TRBV6-2/TRBV6-3|TRBJ2-5
TGTGCCAGCAGTTATCCGACAGGGGTCTCGGAGACCCAGTACTTC
CASSYPTGVSETQYF
>few|NA|TRBV7-9|TRBJ2-7
TGTGCCAGCAGCTTACTTAGCTGGGGACCCACCTCCTACGAGCAGTACTTC
CASSLLSWGPTSYEQYF